This T cell receptor (beta chain) originates from a study of T cell responses to AZD1222 COVID-19 vaccine. Findings of the study overall: Seropositive status at baseline applied to only six AZD1222 recipients. Among spike-specific TCRs, nearly half reportedly target unmutated variant regions.

This clone was counted once. The antigen is not known. Only in-frame clones appear in the TCRdb table, and some are missing; sequencing was by immunoSEQ multiplex PCR. The sample records about 100,000 clones, roughly nine tenths being singletons. The CDR3 has 13 amino acids. Germline loops: CDR1 MRHNA, CDR2 SNTAGT. V gave up 8 bases and J gave up 7 bases; unmatched junction bases: 6. V is TRBV6-4 and J is TRBJ1-4, with TRBD1 matching 8 bases. Sequenced material: peripheral blood, taken on day 0 of AZD1222 vaccination. This clonotype was obtained from an adult in good health. The CDR3 DNA is TGTGCCAGCTCCGGGACAGGAGCTGAAAAACTGTTTTTT. Translated: CASSGTGAEKLFF.